The entry below describes one T cell receptor beta chain. Its target is unknown. V was pared by 2 bases and J by 6 bases, with 10 bases between. Per germline, CDR1 KGHSH and CDR2 LQKENI. The CDR3 length is 13 residues. The data were produced by immunoSEQ multiplex PCR, yet TCRdb's version contains in-frame clones alone and is incomplete. The sample includes about 56,000 clones, roughly 87% of them seen just once. This entry belongs to a study of cytomegalovirus exposure and HLA in healthy donors. Across the whole study: Later analysis reported that the roughly 110 validation repertoires shared the platform of the roughly 680 first-cohort repertoires. Study outcomes and limitations: Reports described diagnosis of cytomegalovirus status by the classifier as highly specific and sensitive. Most TCR sequences were rare, but some public TCRs occurred in many donors.

Specimen: PBMCs. The rearrangement links TRBV18 to TRBJ1-1; weak D call: TRBD1 (5 bases). This TCR derives from a woman aged 18-29 years in good health and CMV-seronegative. In DNA form, the CDR3 reads TGTGCCAGCTCACCATCTCAGGGCCCTGAAGCTTTCTTT. Amino acids: CASSPSQGPEAFF.